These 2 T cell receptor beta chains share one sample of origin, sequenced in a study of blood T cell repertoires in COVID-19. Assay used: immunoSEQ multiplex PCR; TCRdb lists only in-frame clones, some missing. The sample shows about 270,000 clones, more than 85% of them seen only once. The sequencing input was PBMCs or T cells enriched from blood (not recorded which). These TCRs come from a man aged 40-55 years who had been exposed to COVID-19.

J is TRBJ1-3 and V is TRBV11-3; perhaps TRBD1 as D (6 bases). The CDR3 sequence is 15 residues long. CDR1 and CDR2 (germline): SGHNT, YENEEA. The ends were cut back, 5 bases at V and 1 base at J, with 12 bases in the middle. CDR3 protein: CASSLPTGSGNTIYF. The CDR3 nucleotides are TGTGCCAGCAGCCTACCAACAGGGTCTGGAAACACCATATATTTT.

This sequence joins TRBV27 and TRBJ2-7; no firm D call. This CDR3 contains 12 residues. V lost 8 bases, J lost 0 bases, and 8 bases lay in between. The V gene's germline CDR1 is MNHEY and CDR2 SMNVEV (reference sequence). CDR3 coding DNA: TGTGCCAGCCGAGACTTCTCCTACGAGCAGTACTTC. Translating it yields CASRDFSYEQYF.